Below are 19 T cell receptor beta chains sequenced from a single sample in a study of T cell responses to AZD1222 COVID-19 vaccine. Assay: immunoSEQ multiplex PCR; the TCRdb copy retains only in-frame clones and omits some. The sample carries about 150,000 clones, over 90% recorded once. Here the sequenced sample was peripheral blood, taken on day 0 of AZD1222 vaccination. The receptors stem from an adult in good health.

V and J are TRBV7-8 and TRBJ2-1; D not resolved. The V gene lost 1 base and the J gene lost 4 bases, with 8 bases spanning the gap. The CDR3 covers 14 residues. Germline V gives CDR1 SGHVS, CDR2 FQNEAQ. The CDR3 is CASSLVDQYNEQFF. The CDR3 DNA reads TGTGCCAGCAGCTTAGTTGACCAATACAATGAGCAGTTCTTC.

Turning to this clone: A junction boundary mismatches the germline segment, possibly from a read error. The rearrangement links TRBV7-8 to TRBJ1-1, with a tentative D call TRBD1 (6 bases). CDR1 and CDR2 from the germline V gene are SGHVS and FQNEAQ. CDR3 length: 12 residues. The CDR3 coding sequence is TGTGCCAGCAGCTTAGTCTTCGGACAGCCCATATTT. This translates into CASSLVFGQPIF.

The CDR3 loop is CSASSGGVETQYF. In DNA form, the CDR3 reads TGCAGTGCTAGTTCCGGGGGCGTAGAGACCCAGTACTTC. V gene TRBV20-1 combines with J gene TRBJ2-5; D is possibly TRBD1 or TRBD2 (6 bases each). This CDR3 has 13 amino acids. Trimming shortened V by 3 bases and J by 4 bases, and 12 bases separated the two germline ends. Germline lookup yields CDR1 DFQATT and CDR2 SNEGSKA (reference sequence).

As DNA, the CDR3 is TGTGCCAGCAGCTTTCCAGGGGATAACACCGGGGAGCTGTTTTTT. Its translation is CASSFPGDNTGELFF. The chain recombines TRBV5-4 with TRBJ2-2; D perhaps matches TRBD1 (6 bases). CDR3 size: 15 residues. The ends were cut back, 2 bases at V and 2 bases at J, with 10 bases in the middle. Germline V CDR1 and CDR2: SGHNT, YYREEE (reference sequence).

This clone was recorded once. The chain recombines TRBV12-5 with TRBJ1-3; a weak D match, TRBD1 (5 bases). This CDR3 has 14 residues. The V and J ends lost 6 bases and 3 bases respectively, with 12 bases between them. The V gene's germline CDR1 is LGHNT and CDR2 FRNRAP. In nucleotides, the CDR3 is TGTGCTAGTGGGGCAGACGGGGGTGGAAACACCATATATTTT. Translation: CASGADGGGNTIYF.

A word on this clone: The identical CDR3 is also encoded by other nucleotide sequences in the sample. The rearrangement links TRBV29-1 to TRBJ2-1, with D tentatively TRBD1 (5 bases). CDR3 size: 13 residues. CDR1 and CDR2 from the germline V gene are SQVTM and ANQGSEA. V lost 4 bases and J lost 0, with 7 bases in between. CDR3 bases: TGCAGCGTTGGGGGCAGCTCCTACAATGAGCAGTTCTTC. Amino acids: CSVGGSSYNEQFF.

The CDR3 DNA reads TGTGCCAGCTCACCCCCTAGCGGGCACAATGAGCAGTTCTTC. Translating it yields CASSPPSGHNEQFF. V gene TRBV18 combines with J gene TRBJ2-1; 8 bases are shared with TRBD2. From germline, CDR1 is KGHSH and CDR2 LQKENI. V was pared by 3 bases and J by 5 bases, with 3 bases of the junction left unmatched. The CDR3 sequence is 14 residues long.

The CDR3 DNA reads as TGTGCCAGCAGCCCCCACCCCGGGACAGCGGAGGGTGAACCACAGCATTTT. It encodes CASSPHPGTAEGEPQHF. The chain has TRBV7-6 and TRBJ1-5; 7 nucleotides align to TRBD1. Germline assignment: CDR1 SGHVS and CDR2 FNYEAQ. J gave up 13 bases and V 5 bases, and 23 bases lay outside the gene matches. The CDR3 runs to 17 residues.

This clone was observed a handful of times. This sequence joins TRBV24-1 and TRBJ2-1; 8 positions agree with TRBD2. The V gene end was trimmed by 1 base and the J gene end by 9 bases; junction bases not matched to a gene: 10. This CDR3 contains 16 residues. Germline CDR1 KGHDR, CDR2 SFDVKD. The CDR3: CATSDLITGGPSEQFF. The CDR3 DNA sequence: TGTGCCACCAGTGATTTAATAACGGGAGGGCCAAGTGAGCAGTTCTTC.

The rearrangement links TRBV28 to TRBJ1-5; D perhaps matches TRBD1 (5 bases). Germline V lookup: CDR1 MDHEN, CDR2 SYDVKM. V lost 1 base to trimming and J lost 3 bases, with 16 bases between them. The CDR3 is 17 residues long. The CDR3 protein is CASSLSGAQAHNQPQHF. The CDR3, as DNA: TGTGCCAGCAGTTTATCCGGCGCACAGGCGCACAATCAGCCCCAGCATTTT.

This sequence joins TRBV6-6 and TRBJ1-2, with 10 positions matching TRBD1. Per germline, CDR1 MNHNY and CDR2 SVGAGI (reference sequence). J was trimmed by 8 bases and V by 7 bases; bases with no gene match: 10. The CDR3 covers 14 residues. CDR3 nucleotides: TGTGCCAGCACCCATACCGGGACAGGGGAAGGCTACACCTTC. This sequence encodes CASTHTGTGEGYTF.

The J gene is TRBJ1-2, the V gene TRBV6-5, with D possibly TRBD1 on 6 matching bases. The CDR3 covers 13 residues. V was trimmed by 6 bases and J by 2 bases, leaving 10 bases between them. Germline-derived CDR1 and CDR2 are MNHEY and SVGAGI. CDR3 bases: TGTGCCAGCAGCCCAACAGGGAACTATGGCTACACCTTC. It codes for CASSPTGNYGYTF.

This chain joins TRBV28 and TRBJ2-1; 7 bases align to TRBD2. This CDR3 region has 14 residues. V gave up 6 bases and J gave up 3 bases; unmatched junction bases: 5. The germline gives CDR1 MDHEN, CDR2 SYDVKM. The CDR3 DNA reads as TGTGCCAGCAGCGGGGAGCGGGACTACAATGAGCAGTTCTTC. It translates to CASSGERDYNEQFF.

The chain is built from TRBV2 and TRBJ2-7, with TRBD2 matching over 7 bases. The CDR3 consists of 11 residues. The trim removed 6 bases at V and 9 bases at J, leaving 5 bases unmatched. Per the germline V gene, CDR1 is SNHLY and CDR2 is FYNNEI. As DNA, the CDR3 is TGTGCCAGCAGCCCTAGCGGAAGGCAGTACTTC. It specifies CASSPSGRQYF.

The CDR3 sequence: CASSWDGERNTIYF. CDR3 DNA sequence: TGTGCCAGCAGCTGGGACGGGGAAAGAAACACCATATATTTT. The J gene is TRBJ1-3, the V gene TRBV5-5, with D tentatively TRBD1 (5 bases). The V gene lost 3 bases and the J gene lost 5 bases, with 12 bases spanning the gap. Per the germline V gene, CDR1 is SGHKS and CDR2 is YYEKEE (reference sequence). This CDR3 is 14 amino acids long. Together with reference TRBV5-5 and TRBJ1-3, the CDR3 gives the full variable domain: DAGVTQSPTHLIKTRGQQVTLRCSPISGHKSVSWYQQVLGQGPQFIFQYYEKEERGRGNFPDRFSARQFPNYSSELNVNALLLGDSALYLCASSWDGERNTIYFGEGSWLTVV.

The rearrangement joins TRBV28 to TRBJ1-4, with D possibly TRBD1 on 6 matching bases. CDR1 and CDR2 from the germline V gene are MDHEN and SYDVKM. The V gene lost 5 bases and the J gene lost 8 bases, with 18 bases spanning the gap. The CDR3 consists of 15 residues. The CDR3 region is CASSPTQGRGEKLFF. CDR3 in DNA: TGTGCCAGCAGTCCAACCCAGGGGCGAGGGGAAAAACTGTTTTTT.

The rearrangement uses TRBV2 and TRBJ2-1, with D possibly TRBD2 on 6 matching bases. The CDR3 has 13 amino acids. CDR1 is SNHLY, CDR2 FYNNEI, per germline. V shed 10 bases and J shed 5 bases, with 15 bases lying between them. CDR3 residues: CATSRGLNNEQFF. CDR3 nucleotides: TGTGCCACCTCCCGGGGACTTAACAATGAGCAGTTCTTC.

Only one count was recorded for this clone. This rearrangement joins TRBV30 to TRBJ1-1; D is undetermined. V was trimmed by 0 bases and J by 0 bases, leaving 14 bases between them. The CDR3 runs 16 residues. Germline loops: CDR1 GTSNPN, CDR2 SVGIG (reference sequence). In DNA, the CDR3 is TGTGCCTGGAGTGTTTCCCGGACGGATATGAACACTGAAGCTTTCTTT. It translates to CAWSVSRTDMNTEAFF.

With respect to this clone: The junction departs from germline at one end; a sequencing error may be responsible. The chain is built from TRBV4-2 and TRBJ1-1; 9 nucleotides agree with TRBD1. This CDR3 has 15 amino acids. In germline, CDR1 is LGHNA, CDR2 YNFKEQ. The CDR3 DNA reads TGTGCCAGCAACCAAGGGACAGGGTACGGTAATGAAGCTTTCTTT. Translating it yields CASNQGTGYGNEAFF.